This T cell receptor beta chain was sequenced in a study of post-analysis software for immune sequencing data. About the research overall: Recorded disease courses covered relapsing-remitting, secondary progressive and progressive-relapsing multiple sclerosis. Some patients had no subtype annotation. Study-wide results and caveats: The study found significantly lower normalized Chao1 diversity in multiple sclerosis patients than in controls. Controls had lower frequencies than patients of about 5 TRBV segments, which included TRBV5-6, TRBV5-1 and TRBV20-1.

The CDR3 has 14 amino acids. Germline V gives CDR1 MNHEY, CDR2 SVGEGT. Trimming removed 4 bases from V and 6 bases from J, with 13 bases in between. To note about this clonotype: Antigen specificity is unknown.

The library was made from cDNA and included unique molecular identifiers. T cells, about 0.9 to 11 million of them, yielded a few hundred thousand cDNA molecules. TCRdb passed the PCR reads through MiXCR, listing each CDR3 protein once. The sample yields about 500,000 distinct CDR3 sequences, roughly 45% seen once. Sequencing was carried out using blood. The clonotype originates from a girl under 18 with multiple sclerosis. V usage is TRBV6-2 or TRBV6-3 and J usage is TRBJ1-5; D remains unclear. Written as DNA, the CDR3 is TGTGCCAGCAGTTCGGTCCACGTTAGTCAGCCCCAGCATTTT. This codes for CASSSVHVSQPQHF.